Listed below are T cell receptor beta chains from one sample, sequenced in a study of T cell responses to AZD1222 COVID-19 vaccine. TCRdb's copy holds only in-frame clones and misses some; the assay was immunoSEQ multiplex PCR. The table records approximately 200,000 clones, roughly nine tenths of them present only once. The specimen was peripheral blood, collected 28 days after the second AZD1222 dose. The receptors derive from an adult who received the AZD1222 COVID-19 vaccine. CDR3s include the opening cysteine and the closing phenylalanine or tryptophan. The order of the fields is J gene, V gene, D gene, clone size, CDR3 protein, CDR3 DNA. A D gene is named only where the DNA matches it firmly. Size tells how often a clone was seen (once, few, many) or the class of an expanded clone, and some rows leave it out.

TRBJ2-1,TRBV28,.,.,CASSLKAPNEQFF,TGTGCCAGCAGTTTAAAAGCTCCCAATGAGCAGTTCTTC
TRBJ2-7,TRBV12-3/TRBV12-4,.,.,CASSRLASYEQYF,TGTGCCAGCAGTCGTTTGGCCTCCTACGAGCAGTACTTC
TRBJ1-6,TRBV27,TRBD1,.,CASTPDRRSSYNSPLHF,TGTGCCAGCACCCCGGACAGGAGGAGCTCCTATAATTCACCCCTCCACTTT
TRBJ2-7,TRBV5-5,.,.,CASSARDFYEQYF,TGTGCCAGCAGCGCCCGGGACTTTTACGAGCAGTACTTC
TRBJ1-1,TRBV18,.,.,CASSPQALNTEAFF,TGTGCCAGCTCACCACAGGCGTTGAACACTGAAGCTTTCTTT
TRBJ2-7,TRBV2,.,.,CAASLTVGIYEQYF,TGTGCCGCCAGCCTGACTGTGGGGATCTACGAGCAGTACTTC
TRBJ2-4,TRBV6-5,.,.,CASSYLSNLGENIQYF,TGTGCCAGCAGTTACCTTTCCAATCTGGGGGAAAACATTCAGTACTTC
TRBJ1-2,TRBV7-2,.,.,CASSLLGHGYTF,TGTGCCAGCAGCCTACTAGGGCATGGCTACACCTTC
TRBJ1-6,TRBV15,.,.,CATTRGADNSPLHF,TGTGCCACCACCCGCGGGGCAGATAATTCACCCCTCCACTTT
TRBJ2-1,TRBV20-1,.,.,CSASKRDTLDNEQFF,TGCAGTGCTAGTAAAAGGGACACCCTAGACAATGAGCAGTTCTTC
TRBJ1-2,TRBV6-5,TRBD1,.,CASRETGQDYGYTF,TGTGCCAGCAGAGAGACAGGGCAGGACTATGGCTACACCTTC
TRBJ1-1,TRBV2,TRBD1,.,CASRKQGGEGAFF,TGTGCCAGCAGGAAACAGGGGGGGGAGGGAGCTTTCTTT
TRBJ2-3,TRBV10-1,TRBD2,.,CASSERLAGVNDTQYF,TGCGCCAGCAGTGAGAGACTAGCGGGAGTTAATGATACGCAGTATTTT
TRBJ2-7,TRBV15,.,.,CATSREASRPSEQYF,TGTGCCACCAGCAGAGAAGCCTCCCGGCCGAGTGAGCAGTACTTC
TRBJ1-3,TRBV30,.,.,CAWSVGRERNTIYF,TGTGCCTGGAGTGTAGGCAGGGAGAGAAACACCATATATTTT
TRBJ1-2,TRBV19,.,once,CASRSLDSILYGYTF,TGTGCCAGTAGGTCATTGGACAGCATTCTCTATGGCTACACCTTC
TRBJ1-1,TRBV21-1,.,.,CASSKVSMNTEAFF,TGTGCCAGCAGCAAAGTGTCCATGAACACTGAAGCTTTCTTT
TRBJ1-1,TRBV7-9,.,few,CASSWGGAVTEAFF,TGTGCCAGCAGCTGGGGCGGGGCAGTCACTGAAGCTTTCTTT
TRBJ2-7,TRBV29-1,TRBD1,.,CSVGQGVAYEQYF,TGCAGCGTTGGACAGGGTGTCGCCTACGAGCAGTACTTC
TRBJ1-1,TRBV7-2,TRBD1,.,CASSLAGQTNTEAFF,TGTGCCAGCAGCTTAGCGGGACAGACTAACACTGAAGCTTTCTTT
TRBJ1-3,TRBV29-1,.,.,CSASGDGGGNTIYF,TGCAGCGCCTCAGGGGACGGCGGCGGAAACACCATATATTTT
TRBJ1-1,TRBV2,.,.,CATTGRGSNTEAFF,TGTGCCACAACGGGGCGGGGATCGAACACTGAAGCTTTCTTT
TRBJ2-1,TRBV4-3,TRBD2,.,CASSQDRTSGGYNEQFF,TGCGCCAGCAGCCAAGATCGGACTAGCGGTGGATACAATGAGCAGTTCTTC
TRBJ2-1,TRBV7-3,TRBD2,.,CASSSGAGEYNEQFF,TGTGCCAGCAGCTCTGGGGCGGGAGAGTACAATGAGCAGTTCTTC
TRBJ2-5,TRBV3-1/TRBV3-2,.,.,CASSRSRSQETQYF,TGTGCCAGCAGCCGTAGCAGGTCACAAGAGACCCAGTACTTC
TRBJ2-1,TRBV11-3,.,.,CASSSPGYSYNEQFF,TGTGCCAGCAGCTCACCGGGATACTCCTACAATGAGCAGTTCTTC
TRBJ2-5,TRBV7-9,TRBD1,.,CASRQSAGTGGETQYF,TGTGCCAGCAGACAGAGCGCCGGGACAGGGGGAGAGACCCAGTACTTC
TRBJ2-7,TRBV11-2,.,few,CASSSRSMGEQYF,TGTGCCAGCAGCTCCCGAAGTATGGGAGAGCAGTACTTC
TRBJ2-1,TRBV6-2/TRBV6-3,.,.,CASSSPSSYNEQFF,TGTGCCAGCAGTTCGCCCAGCTCCTACAATGAGCAGTTCTTC
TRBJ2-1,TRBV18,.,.,CASSGVVRNEQFF,TGTGCCAGCTCAGGGGTAGTACGGAATGAGCAGTTCTTC
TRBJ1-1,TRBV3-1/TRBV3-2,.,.,CASSQELGTREAFF,TGTGCCAGCAGCCAAGAACTTGGGACTCGTGAAGCTTTCTTT
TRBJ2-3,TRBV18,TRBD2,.,CASSPGASGKDTQYF,TGTGCCAGCTCACCTGGGGCTAGCGGGAAAGATACGCAGTATTTT
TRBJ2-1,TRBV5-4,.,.,CASSLPGPGVDEQFF,TGTGCCAGCAGCTTACCGGGACCAGGGGTCGATGAGCAGTTCTTC
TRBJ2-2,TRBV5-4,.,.,CASSLAGGAGGELFF,TGTGCCAGCAGCTTGGCCGGAGGGGCTGGCGGGGAGCTGTTTTTT
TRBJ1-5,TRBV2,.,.,CASSEIPKQPQHF,TGTGCCAGCAGTGAAATCCCCAAACAGCCCCAGCATTTT
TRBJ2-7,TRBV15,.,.,CATTEGRGSPYEQYF,TGTGCCACCACCGAGGGAAGGGGGTCCCCCTACGAGCAGTACTTC
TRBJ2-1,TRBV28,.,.,CASSFPSGGMNEQFF,TGTGCCAGCAGTTTTCCGTCTGGGGGCATGAATGAGCAGTTCTTC